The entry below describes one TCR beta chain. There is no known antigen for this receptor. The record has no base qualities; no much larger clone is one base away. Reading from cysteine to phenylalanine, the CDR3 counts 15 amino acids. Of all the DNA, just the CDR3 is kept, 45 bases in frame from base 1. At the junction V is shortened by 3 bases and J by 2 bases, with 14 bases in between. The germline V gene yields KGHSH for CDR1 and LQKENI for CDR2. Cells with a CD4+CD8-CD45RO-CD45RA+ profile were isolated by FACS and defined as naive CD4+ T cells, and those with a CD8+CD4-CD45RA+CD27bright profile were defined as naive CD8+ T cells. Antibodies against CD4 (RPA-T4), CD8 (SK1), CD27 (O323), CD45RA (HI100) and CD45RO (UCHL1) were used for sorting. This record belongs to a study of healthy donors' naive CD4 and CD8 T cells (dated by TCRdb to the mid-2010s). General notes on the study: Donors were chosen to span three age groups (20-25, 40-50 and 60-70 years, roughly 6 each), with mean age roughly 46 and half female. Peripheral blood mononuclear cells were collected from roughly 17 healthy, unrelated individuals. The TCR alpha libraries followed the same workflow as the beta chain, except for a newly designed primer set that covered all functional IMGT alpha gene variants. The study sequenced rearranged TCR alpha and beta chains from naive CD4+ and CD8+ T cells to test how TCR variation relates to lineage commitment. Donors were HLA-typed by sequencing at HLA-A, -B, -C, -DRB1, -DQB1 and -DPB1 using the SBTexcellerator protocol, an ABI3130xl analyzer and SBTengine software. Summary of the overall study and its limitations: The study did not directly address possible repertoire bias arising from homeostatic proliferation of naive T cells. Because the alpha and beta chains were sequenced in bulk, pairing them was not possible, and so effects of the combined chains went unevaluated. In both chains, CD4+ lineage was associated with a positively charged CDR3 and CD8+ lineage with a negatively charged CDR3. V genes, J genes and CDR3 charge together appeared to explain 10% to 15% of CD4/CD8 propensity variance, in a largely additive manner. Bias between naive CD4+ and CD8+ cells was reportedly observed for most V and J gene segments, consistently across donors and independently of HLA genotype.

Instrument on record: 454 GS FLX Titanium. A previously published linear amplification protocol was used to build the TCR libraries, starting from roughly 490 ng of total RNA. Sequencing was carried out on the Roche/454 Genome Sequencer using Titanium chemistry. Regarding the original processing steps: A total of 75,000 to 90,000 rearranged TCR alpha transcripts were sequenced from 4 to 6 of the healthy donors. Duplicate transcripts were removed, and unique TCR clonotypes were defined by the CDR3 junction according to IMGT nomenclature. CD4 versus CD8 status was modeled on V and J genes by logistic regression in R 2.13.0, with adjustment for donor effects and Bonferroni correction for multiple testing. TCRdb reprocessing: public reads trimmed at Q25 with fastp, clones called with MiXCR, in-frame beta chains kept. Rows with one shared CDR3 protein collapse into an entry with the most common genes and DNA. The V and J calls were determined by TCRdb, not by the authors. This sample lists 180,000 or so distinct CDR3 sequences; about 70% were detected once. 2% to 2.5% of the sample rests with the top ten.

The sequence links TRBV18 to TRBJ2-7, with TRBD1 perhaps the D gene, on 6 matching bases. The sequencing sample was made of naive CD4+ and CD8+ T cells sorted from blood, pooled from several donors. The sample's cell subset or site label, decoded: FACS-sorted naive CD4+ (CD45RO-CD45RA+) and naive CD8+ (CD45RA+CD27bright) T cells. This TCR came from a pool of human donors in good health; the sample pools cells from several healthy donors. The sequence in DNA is TGTGCCAGCTCACCGGGTACAGGGAAAACCTACGAGCAGTACTTC. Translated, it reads CASSPGTGKTYEQYF.